Listed below are T cell receptor beta chains from one sample, sequenced in a study of sequential checkpoint blockade in melanoma. TCRdb keeps only in-frame clones here, not all; method: immunoSEQ multiplex PCR. The data contain 25,000 to 35,000 clones, 65% to 85% of them singletons. The sample was CD8+ T cells sorted from blood (inferred from file names), taken from a patient given nivolumab and ipilimumab in sequence. The receptors shown here come from a human donor with melanoma. CDR3s include the opening cysteine and the closing phenylalanine or tryptophan. D genes are given only for firm matches. Clone size, where shown, is once, few, many, or a class for clones that have expanded.

abundance: few
j_gene: TRBJ1-1
d_gene: .
v_gene: TRBV10-3
CDR3nt: TGTGCCGTTCAACAGAGTTTAATGATGAACACTGAAGCTTTCTTT
CDR3aa: CAVQQSLMMNTEAFF

abundance: .
j_gene: TRBJ2-6
d_gene: TRBD1
v_gene: TRBV7-6
CDR3nt: TGTGCCAGCAGCGGAGGACAGGGCAGCGCTGGGGCCAACGTCCTGACTTTC
CDR3aa: CASSGGQGSAGANVLTF

abundance: .
j_gene: TRBJ2-1
d_gene: TRBD2
v_gene: TRBV15
CDR3nt: TGTGCCACCAGCAGAGACAGCGGGGGGATCAATGAGCAGTTCTTC
CDR3aa: CATSRDSGGINEQFF

abundance: .
j_gene: TRBJ2-7
d_gene: TRBD1
v_gene: TRBV5-6
CDR3nt: TGTGCCAGCAGCGTGGGACAGCTTGTCGAGCAGTACTTC
CDR3aa: CASSVGQLVEQYF

abundance: once
j_gene: TRBJ2-7
d_gene: .
v_gene: TRBV5-4
CDR3nt: TGTGCCAGTAGCTCTGGACAGTTCTACGAGCAGTACTTC
CDR3aa: CASSSGQFYEQYF

abundance: .
j_gene: TRBJ2-1
d_gene: .
v_gene: TRBV7-2
CDR3nt: TGTGCCAGCGGGCACTACAATGAGCAGTTCTTC
CDR3aa: CASGHYNEQFF

abundance: .
j_gene: TRBJ1-5
d_gene: .
v_gene: TRBV1
CDR3nt: TGCACCAGCAGCCAAGATCTTACAGGGATAAGCGATAGTAGCAATCAGCCCCAGCATTTT
CDR3aa: CTSSQDLTGISDSSNQPQHF

abundance: .
j_gene: TRBJ2-7
d_gene: .
v_gene: TRBV5-1
CDR3nt: TGCGCCAGCAGCTTGGCCCGGGACTACGAGCAGTACTTC
CDR3aa: CASSLARDYEQYF

abundance: .
j_gene: TRBJ2-7
d_gene: .
v_gene: TRBV19
CDR3nt: TGTGCCAGTAGTACGGGAATCTACGAGCAGTACTTC
CDR3aa: CASSTGIYEQYF

abundance: once
j_gene: TRBJ2-7
d_gene: .
v_gene: TRBV11-2
CDR3nt: TGTGCCAGCAGCTTGACTGGGAGCTCCTACAAGCAGTACTTC
CDR3aa: CASSLTGSSYKQYF

abundance: once
j_gene: TRBJ1-5
d_gene: TRBD1
v_gene: TRBV19
CDR3nt: TGTGCCAGTAACCAGGGGGCGATTCAGCCCCAGCATTTT
CDR3aa: CASNQGAIQPQHF

abundance: .
j_gene: TRBJ1-3
d_gene: .
v_gene: TRBV4-2
CDR3nt: TGTGCCAGCAGCCAAGTACAGGGAGCTGGAAACACCATATATTTT
CDR3aa: CASSQVQGAGNTIYF

abundance: once
j_gene: TRBJ2-2
d_gene: TRBD1
v_gene: TRBV19
CDR3nt: TGTGCCAGTAGTATCACCGACAGGGCGACCGGGGAGCTGTTTTTT
CDR3aa: CASSITDRATGELFF

abundance: .
j_gene: TRBJ2-1
d_gene: TRBD2
v_gene: TRBV9
CDR3nt: TGTGCCAGCAGCGCACGACCGGGGGGGGCCAAGGATGAGCAGTTCTTC
CDR3aa: CASSARPGGAKDEQFF

abundance: .
j_gene: TRBJ2-1
d_gene: .
v_gene: TRBV19
CDR3nt: TGTGCCAGTAGTGCGGGGCCCTCGCGGGAGCAGTTCTTC
CDR3aa: CASSAGPSREQFF

abundance: .
j_gene: TRBJ2-5
d_gene: TRBD2
v_gene: TRBV5-8
CDR3nt: TGTGCCAGCAGCTTGGCCGCTAGCGGGGCGGAAGAGACCCAGTACTTC
CDR3aa: CASSLAASGAEETQYF

abundance: .
j_gene: TRBJ1-1
d_gene: .
v_gene: TRBV19
CDR3nt: TGTGCCAGTAGTACGACAAGACAAGAGACCACTGAAGCTTTCTTT
CDR3aa: CASSTTRQETTEAFF